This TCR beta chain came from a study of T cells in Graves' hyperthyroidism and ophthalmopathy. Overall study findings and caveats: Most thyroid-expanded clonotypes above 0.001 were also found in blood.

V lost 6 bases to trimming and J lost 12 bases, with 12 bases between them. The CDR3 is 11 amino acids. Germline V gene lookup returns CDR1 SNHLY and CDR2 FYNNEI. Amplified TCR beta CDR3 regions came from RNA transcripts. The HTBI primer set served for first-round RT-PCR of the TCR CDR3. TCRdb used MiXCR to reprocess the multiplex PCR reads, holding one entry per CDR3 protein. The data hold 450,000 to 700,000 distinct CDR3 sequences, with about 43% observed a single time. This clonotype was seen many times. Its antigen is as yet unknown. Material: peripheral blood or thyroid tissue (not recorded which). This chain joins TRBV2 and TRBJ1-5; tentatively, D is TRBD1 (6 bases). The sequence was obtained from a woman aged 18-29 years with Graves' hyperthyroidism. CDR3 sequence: CASRKGEGQHF. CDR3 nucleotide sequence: TGTGCCAGCAGAAAGGGGGAGGGCCAGCATTTT. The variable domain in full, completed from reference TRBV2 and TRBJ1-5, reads EPEVTQTPSHQVTQMGQEVILRCVPISNHLYFYWYRQILGQKVEFLVSFYNNEISEKSEIFDDQFSVERPDGSNFTLKIRSTKLEDSAMYFCASRKGEGQHFGDGTRLSIL.